The 31 T cell receptor beta chains in this list originate from one sample, sequenced in a study of cytomegalovirus exposure and HLA in healthy donors. Sequenced by immunoSEQ multiplex PCR; TCRdb stores in-frame clones only, minus some. The sample holds about 170,000 clones, less than 90% seen once. Input material: PBMCs. These receptors were obtained from a woman aged 30 to 39 in good health and CMV-seronegative.

The chain has TRBV29-1 and TRBJ1-1; D is unclear. Germline V CDR1 and CDR2: SQVTM, ANQGSEA. This CDR3 contains 14 residues. The V end lost 4 bases, the J end lost 0 bases, and 12 bases lay between the germline ends. CDR3 region: CSVGQAYMNTEAFF. The CDR3 DNA is TGCAGCGTTGGGCAGGCGTACATGAACACTGAAGCTTTCTTT.

The chain joins TRBV19 to TRBJ2-5, with 9 bases lining up with TRBD1. The V gene end was trimmed by 6 bases and the J gene end by 3 bases; junction bases not matched to a gene: 5. CDR3 size: 14 residues. Germline assignment: CDR1 LNHDA and CDR2 SQIVND (reference sequence). The CDR3 here is CASSRTGAEETQYF. The CDR3 DNA follows: TGTGCCAGTAGCCGGACAGGGGCTGAAGAGACCCAGTACTTC.

The rearrangement joins TRBV27 to TRBJ2-3; 13 bases match TRBD2. Trimming cost V 5 bases and J 0 bases; bases outside gene matches: 5. Germline loops: CDR1 MNHEY, CDR2 SMNVEV (reference sequence). The CDR3 has 17 amino acids. CDR3 DNA: TGTGCCAGCAGTCCAAGGACTAGCGGGGGAAGCACAGATACGCAGTATTTT. The encoded protein is CASSPRTSGGSTDTQYF.

This clone appeared a single time. This chain uses TRBV4-3 with TRBJ2-1; D not certain. This CDR3 has 12 residues. Germline CDR1 reads LGHNA; CDR2 reads YSLEER. Trimming removed 3 bases at V and 5 bases at J, with 5 bases between. The CDR3 region is CASSQGNNEQFF. Here the CDR3 DNA reads TGCGCCAGCAGCCAGGGGAACAATGAGCAGTTCTTC.

The rearrangement links TRBV27 to TRBJ2-3; the D is unclear. Germline lookup yields CDR1 MNHEY and CDR2 SMNVEV (reference sequence). V was shortened by 0 bases and J by 4 bases, with 11 bases between the two germline ends. The CDR3 sequence is 15 residues long. The CDR3 DNA sequence: TGTGCCAGCAGTTTATCCATACTACCAGCAGATACGCAGTATTTT. Translating gives CASSLSILPADTQYF.

This sequence joins TRBV19 and TRBJ1-1; D call uncertain. This CDR3 comprises 11 residues. V was trimmed by 8 bases and J by 7 bases, leaving 11 bases between them. Germline-derived CDR1 and CDR2 are LNHDA and SQIVND (reference sequence). The CDR3 DNA reads as TGTGCCAGTCCCCGGGGAGGTGAAGCTTTCTTT. Amino acid sequence: CASPRGGEAFF.

This clone was recorded a few times. The rearrangement joins TRBV5-4 to TRBJ2-1; a possible D gene is TRBD1 (5 bases). CDR1 and CDR2 (germline): SGHNT, YYREEE (reference sequence). Trimming shortened V by 0 bases and J by 5 bases, and 12 bases separated the two germline ends. The CDR3 has 15 amino acids. The CDR3 is CASSLVAGQNNEQFF. Written as DNA, the CDR3 is TGTGCCAGCAGCTTGGTGGCAGGGCAAAACAATGAGCAGTTCTTC.

The CDR3 loop reads CASLGKSTDTQYF. The DNA for the CDR3 is TGTGCCAGCCTGGGCAAGTCTACAGATACGCAGTATTTT. This chain joins TRBV6-5 and TRBJ2-3; D is ambiguous. V was cut by 8 bases and J by 3 bases, with 12 bases left in between. CDR3 size: 13 residues. Per germline, CDR1 MNHEY and CDR2 SVGAGI.

The chain is built from TRBV4-2 and TRBJ2-7, with TRBD1 matching over 7 bases. V lost 2 bases and J lost 3; bases outside the gene matches: 7. Germline V gene lookup returns CDR1 LGHNA and CDR2 YNFKEQ. This CDR3 spans 15 amino acids. The CDR3 coding sequence is TGTGCCAGCAGCCAAAACAGGGGAACCAACTACGAGCAGTACTTC. Its protein is CASSQNRGTNYEQYF.

The V and J genes are TRBV11-2 and TRBJ2-7; 8 positions match TRBD2. After removal of 5 bases from V and 6 bases from J, the junction contained 12 bases not matched to a gene. The CDR3 runs 15 residues. CDR1 SGHAT and CDR2 FQNNGV come from the germline V gene. The CDR3 bases are TGTGCCAGCAGCACACCGAGCGGGGGCTTAGGCGAGCAGTACTTC. Its protein is CASSTPSGGLGEQYF.

The chain uses TRBV6-5 and TRBJ2-5; D is perhaps TRBD1 or TRBD2 (6 bases each). Trimming pared 2 bases from V and 4 bases from J, leaving 17 bases between. The V gene's germline CDR1 is MNHEY and CDR2 SVGAGI. The CDR3 has 16 amino acids. The CDR3 loop reads CASSYLNEGGRETQYF. The CDR3 region has the DNA TGTGCCAGCAGTTACCTCAACGAGGGGGGCCGAGAGACCCAGTACTTC.

V gene TRBV12-5 combines with J gene TRBJ2-7; 10 positions agree with TRBD1. After removal of 4 bases from V and 1 base from J, the junction contained 4 bases not matched to a gene. This CDR3 comprises 15 residues. Germline loops: CDR1 LGHNT, CDR2 FRNRAP. The CDR3, as DNA: TGTGCTAGTGGTTCCGGACAGGGGGGTTCCTACGAGCAGTACTTC. It translates to CASGSGQGGSYEQYF.

The chain joins TRBV27 to TRBJ1-5, with 10 bases lining up with TRBD1. V dropped 5 bases and J dropped 6; count of bases not matched to a gene: 4. The germline CDR1 and CDR2 sequences are MNHEY and SMNVEV (reference sequence). The CDR3 covers 14 residues. CDR3: CASSQDRGAQPQHF. In nucleotides, the CDR3 is TGTGCCAGCAGTCAGGACAGGGGGGCTCAGCCCCAGCATTTT.

The gene calls are TRBV4-3 and TRBJ1-3; tentative D call: TRBD1 (5 bases). This CDR3 is built from 14 residues. V lost 4 bases, J lost 3 bases, and 10 bases lay in between. From germline, CDR1 is LGHNA and CDR2 YSLEER. CDR3 amino acids: CASSLYRSGNTIYF. The CDR3 DNA follows: TGCGCCAGCAGCCTTTACAGGAGTGGAAACACCATATATTTT.

The chain employs TRBV27 and TRBJ1-5, with unresolved D. The CDR3 contains 17 residues. Germline V gene lookup returns CDR1 MNHEY and CDR2 SMNVEV (reference sequence). Trimming pared 5 bases from V and 5 bases from J, leaving 22 bases between. The CDR3 reads CASSHGPLLRVDQPQHF. In DNA, the CDR3 is TGTGCCAGCAGTCACGGTCCCTTGCTTCGGGTCGATCAGCCCCAGCATTTT.

The chain carries TRBV10-3 and TRBJ2-6, with D tentatively TRBD1 or TRBD2 (6 bases each). Deletions cut 8 bases from V and 0 bases from J, with 14 bases between. The length of the CDR3 is 16 residues. CDR1 is ENHRY, CDR2 SYGVKD, per germline. The CDR3 sequence is CAIGGGGSSGANVLTF. The CDR3 nucleotides read TGTGCCATCGGAGGAGGGGGGAGCTCTGGGGCCAACGTCCTGACTTTC.

The chain couples TRBV9 to TRBJ2-1, with D unresolved. Germline V gene sequence: CDR1 SGDLS, CDR2 YYNGEE. Deletions cut 0 bases from V and 0 bases from J, with 7 bases between. The CDR3 totals 15 residues. The CDR3 loop is CASSVGSSSYNEQFF. The CDR3 bases are TGTGCCAGCAGCGTAGGGTCAAGCTCCTACAATGAGCAGTTCTTC.

The chain is built from TRBV6-6 and TRBJ1-5; D remains unclear. Trimming stripped 7 bases from V and 4 bases from J, with 8 bases between. Germline V gene data show CDR1 as MNHNY and CDR2 as SVGAGI (reference sequence). The CDR3 is made up of 12 amino acids. The CDR3 DNA reads as TGTGCCAGCACCCTAGGTAATCAGCCCCAGCATTTT. Translating gives CASTLGNQPQHF.

The chain carries TRBV2 and TRBJ1-1; D uncertain. This CDR3 contains 11 residues. V shed 4 bases and J shed 3 bases, with 3 bases lying between them. Germline V gene lookup returns CDR1 SNHLY and CDR2 FYNNEI. CDR3 amino acids: CASSVYTEAFF. As DNA, the CDR3 is TGTGCCAGCAGTGTTTACACTGAAGCTTTCTTT.

This clone was seen a handful of times. The V gene is TRBV30, the J gene TRBJ1-2; no clear D gene. Germline assignment: CDR1 GTSNPN and CDR2 SVGIG (reference sequence). The CDR3 is made up of 12 amino acids. V was cut by 4 bases and J by 6 bases, with 12 bases left in between. CDR3 residues: CAWKGRRDGYTF. For the CDR3, the DNA is TGTGCCTGGAAGGGCAGGAGGGATGGCTACACCTTC.

The chain combines TRBV5-4 with TRBJ1-1; tentatively, D is TRBD1 (5 bases). The CDR3 extends over 15 amino acids. V lost 2 bases and J 1 base, leaving 12 bases between the germline ends. Germline V gene lookup returns CDR1 SGHNT and CDR2 YYREEE (reference sequence). The CDR3 bases are TGTGCCAGCAGCTTCGGGACCTCCGGGAACACTGAAGCTTTCTTT. It codes for CASSFGTSGNTEAFF.

The J gene is TRBJ2-4, the V gene TRBV6-8, with a tentative D call TRBD1 (6 bases). This CDR3 has 15 amino acids. V dropped 6 bases and J dropped 7 bases, with 19 bases sitting between them. Germline V gene sequence: CDR1 MNHGY, CDR2 SAAAGT. The CDR3 sequence: CASSHPRGARNIQYF. CDR3 sequence (DNA): TGTGCCAGCAGCCACCCCAGGGGCGCAAGGAACATTCAGTACTTC.

This clone was seen a handful of times. The genes are TRBV28 and TRBJ2-2; no reliable D call. The V end was cut by 5 bases, the J end by 1 base, with 8 bases between. The length of the CDR3 is 14 residues. Looked up from germline, CDR1 is MDHEN and CDR2 is SYDVKM. The CDR3 loop is CASSVPLNTGELFF. CDR3 DNA sequence: TGTGCCAGCAGTGTCCCCCTGAACACCGGGGAGCTGTTTTTT.

The V and J genes are TRBV4-3 and TRBJ1-1; D remains ambiguous. The germline V and J ends were trimmed by 0 bases and 2 bases, with 19 bases remaining between them. The CDR3 is 18 residues long. Germline loops: CDR1 LGHNA, CDR2 YSLEER. The CDR3 spells CASSQEGLSSHFNTEAFF. The CDR3 coding sequence is TGCGCCAGCAGCCAAGAAGGACTCTCCAGTCATTTTAACACTGAAGCTTTCTTT.

This clone was found once. The chain is built from TRBV27 and TRBJ1-5, with D unclear. Trimming took 6 bases from V and 0 from J, leaving 12 bases between them. The CDR3 covers 15 residues. Germline V gene lookup returns CDR1 MNHEY and CDR2 SMNVEV (reference sequence). CDR3 protein: CASRPGGHSNQPQHF. CDR3 in DNA: TGTGCCAGCAGGCCCGGTGGGCATAGCAATCAGCCCCAGCATTTT.

CDR3 DNA: TGTGCCACCCGGACTAGCGAAGAGACCCAGTACTTC. Translated, it gives CATRTSEETQYF. This rearrangement joins TRBV6-5 to TRBJ2-5, with TRBD2 matching over 9 bases. V lost 10 bases to trimming and J lost 3 bases; unmatched junction nucleotides: 3. Germline values: CDR1 MNHEY, CDR2 SVGAGI. The CDR3 length is 12 residues.

J is TRBJ1-2 and V is TRBV27; TRBD1 aligns across 10 bases. V lost 0 bases, J lost 2 bases, and 6 bases stayed unmatched. The CDR3 spans 17 residues. CDR1 is MNHEY, CDR2 SMNVEV, per germline (reference sequence). Here the CDR3 reads CASSLSKGTGDNYGYTF. The CDR3 bases are TGTGCCAGCAGTTTATCTAAAGGGACAGGGGACAACTATGGCTACACCTTC.

This chain connects TRBV29-1 to TRBJ1-4; tentative D call: TRBD1 (6 bases). Germline V gene data show CDR1 as SQVTM and CDR2 as ANQGSEA. V was pared by 6 bases and J by 8 bases, with 19 bases between. The CDR3 runs 14 residues. For the CDR3, the DNA is TGCAGCGTGACGCACCCAGGGGTGGGGGAAAAACTGTTTTTT. Protein product: CSVTHPGVGEKLFF.

The chain has TRBV29-1 and TRBJ2-1; 7 nucleotides agree with TRBD1. This CDR3 spans 12 amino acids. V dropped 8 bases and J dropped 6; count of bases not matched to a gene: 7. Per germline, CDR1 SQVTM and CDR2 ANQGSEA. The CDR3 DNA reads as TGCAGCTTCTCCGGGACAGTCAATGAGCAGTTCTTC. Translating it yields CSFSGTVNEQFF.

The chain recombines TRBV4-3 with TRBJ2-7; D is tentatively TRBD1 or TRBD2 (5 bases each). Germline V gene lookup returns CDR1 LGHNA and CDR2 YSLEER. CDR3 length equals 14 residues. Trimming took off 0 bases at V and 2 bases at J, with 8 bases between the two ends. CDR3 bases: TGCGCCAGCAGCCAAGAAAGGGACCCCTACGAGCAGTACTTC. Encoded protein: CASSQERDPYEQYF.

This chain uses TRBV11-2 with TRBJ2-7; D is possibly TRBD2 (5 bases). There are 15 residues in the CDR3. Trimming removed 0 bases from V and 6 bases from J, with 15 bases in between. Germline CDR1 reads SGHAT; CDR2 reads FQNNGV. CDR3 amino acids: CASSLDGGLTPEQYF. The CDR3 DNA reads as TGTGCCAGCAGCTTAGATGGCGGACTCACCCCCGAGCAGTACTTC.